This TCR beta chain was recorded in a study of read filtering for tumor transcriptome and immune sequencing. Study background: RNA-seq yielded only about 85 to 1273 TCR reads, IR-seq about 4 to 10.27 million.

The CDR3 is 13 residues long. V dropped 0 bases and J dropped 13 bases, with 16 bases sitting between them. CDR1 is LNHNV, CDR2 YYDKDF, per germline (reference sequence). From approximately 430 ng of RNA, a library with molecular barcoded alpha/delta and beta/gamma adaptors was made. TCRdb re-called the reads with MiXCR, one entry per CDR3 protein. The top ten hold 9.5% to 12% of the sample, which has tens of thousands of distinct CDR3 sequences, about 22% seen once. At the time of active disease, bone marrow was collected from every patient. The specimen was a population of CD138-negative cells sorted from bone marrow. The origin of this receptor is a donor aged 40 or over with multiple myeloma. J is TRBJ2-7 and V is TRBV15; D may be TRBD2 (6 bases). CDR3 sequence: CATSRDLDYTPYF. The CDR3, as DNA: TGTGCCACCAGCAGAGATCTGGACTACACGCCTTACTTC.